One and the same sample provided the 28 T cell receptor beta chains below, sequenced in a study of cytomegalovirus exposure and HLA in healthy donors. PCR employed 60 Vbeta and 13 Jbeta primers. Libraries were prepared by immunoSEQ multiplex PCR; TCRdb keeps only in-frame clonotypes and omits some of them. Among under 250,000 clones listed, around four fifths were seen once. Sequencing input: PBMCs. The receptors derive from a male donor in good health and CMV-seronegative.

The genes are TRBV12-2 and TRBJ2-2; the table's D gene call, TRBD2, was not cross checked with the DNA. TRBV12-2 is a pseudogene. The CDR3 contains 18 residues. The CDR3 region is CASRLSRTSGNNTGELFF. CDR3 bases: TGTGCAAGTCGCTTAAGCAGGACTAGCGGGAACAACACCGGGGAGCTGTTTTTT.

This clone was found once. V is TRBV7-8 and J is TRBJ2-7; TRBD1 might be the D (6 bases). The V end was cut by 7 bases, the J end by 3 bases, with 16 bases between. The CDR3 has 14 residues. The V gene's germline CDR1 is SGHVS and CDR2 FQNEAQ. CDR3 protein: CASKKDRRDYEQYF. In nucleotides, the CDR3 is TGTGCCAGCAAGAAAGACAGGAGAGACTACGAGCAGTACTTC.

DNA of the CDR3: TGTGCCAGCAGCACCCGGCGGCTAGCGGGCATCGAGCAGTACTTC. Translation gives CASSTRRLAGIEQYF. The V gene is TRBV7-9, the J gene TRBJ2-7; 8 nucleotides align to TRBD2. Trimming at V came to 5 bases and at J to 6 bases, leaving 12 bases not matched to a gene. Germline V lookup: CDR1 SEHNR, CDR2 FQNEAQ (reference sequence). The length of the CDR3 is 15 residues.

This chain links TRBV7-3 with TRBJ2-5, with D tentatively TRBD1 (5 bases). Trimming stripped 5 bases from V and 3 bases from J, with 16 bases between. Per germline, CDR1 SGHTA and CDR2 FQGTGA. The CDR3 is 15 residues long. The CDR3 sequence: CASSPTGFREETQYF. In nucleotides, the CDR3 is TGTGCCAGCAGCCCCACTGGCTTCAGGGAAGAGACCCAGTACTTC. Complete variable domain (other parts from reference TRBV7-3 and TRBJ2-5): GAGVSQTPSNKVTEKGKYVELRCDPISGHTALYWYRQSLGQGPEFLIYFQGTGAADDSGLPNDRFFAVRPEGSVSTLKIQRTERGDSAVYLCASSPTGFREETQYFGPGTRLLVL.

This chain links TRBV10-3 with TRBJ1-2; 8 nucleotides agree with TRBD1. The junction had 7 bases not matched to a gene; V was cut back by 2 bases and J by 8 bases. The CDR3 spans 14 residues. CDR1 and CDR2 from the germline V gene are ENHRY and SYGVKD. As DNA, the CDR3 is TGTGCCATCAGTGAGGGACAGGGTATTTACGGCTACACCTTC. Translated: CAISEGQGIYGYTF.

Note on this clone: Other DNA sequences within the sample encode an identical CDR3. V gene TRBV5-1 combines with J gene TRBJ2-7; a weak D match, TRBD1 (5 bases). V was trimmed by 0 bases and J by 3 bases, leaving 7 bases between them. The length of the CDR3 is 13 residues. CDR1 SGHRS and CDR2 YFSETQ come from the germline V gene. DNA for the CDR3: TGCGCCAGCAGCTTGGCCCAGGGCTACGAGCAGTACTTC. Amino acids: CASSLAQGYEQYF. Drawing the rest from reference TRBV5-1 and TRBJ2-7, the complete variable domain is KAGVTQTPRYLIKTRGQQVTLSCSPISGHRSVSWYQQTPGQGLQFLFEYFSETQRNKGNFPGRFSGRQFSNSRSEMNVSTLELGDSALYLCASSLAQGYEQYFGPGTRLTVT.

The count of this clone is one. The chain employs TRBV5-4 and TRBJ1-4; maybe TRBD1 (5 bases). Germline V lookup: CDR1 SGHNT, CDR2 YYREEE (reference sequence). This CDR3 spans 15 amino acids. V lost 4 bases to trimming and J lost 5 bases, with 15 bases between them. CDR3 sequence (DNA): TGTGCCAGCAGCCCTGTGGGGGAGGGGAATGAAAAACTGTTTTTT. Amino acid sequence: CASSPVGEGNEKLFF.

The chain couples TRBV13 to TRBJ1-2; 8 bases fit TRBD1. V trimming: 1 base; J trimming: 5 bases; junction bases outside the gene matches: 3. Germline values: CDR1 PRHDT, CDR2 FYEKMQ (reference sequence). The CDR3 totals 14 residues. CDR3 loop: CASSLADRAYGYTF. DNA of the CDR3: TGTGCCAGCAGCTTAGCGGACAGGGCATATGGCTACACCTTC.

V is TRBV9 and J is TRBJ2-7; tentative D call: TRBD2 (7 bases). The CDR3 consists of 15 residues. The germline CDR1 and CDR2 sequences are SGDLS and YYNGEE. Trimming removed 3 bases at V and 4 bases at J, with 17 bases between. CDR3 loop: CASSASEGGMYEQYF. CDR3 nucleotides: TGTGCCAGCAGCGCCTCCGAGGGGGGGATGTACGAGCAGTACTTC.

Points on this clone: The junction departs from the called germline gene at one end, perhaps through a read error. This chain links TRBV7-9 with TRBJ1-2; D uncertain. The CDR3 loop spans 14 amino acids. Germline V lookup: CDR1 SEHNR, CDR2 FQNEAQ (reference sequence). The CDR3 nucleotides are TGTTCCAGCAGCTTAAGCGGATACGACTATGGCTACACCTTC. It yields the protein CSSSLSGYDYGYTF.

This clone was detected only once. The V and J genes are TRBV5-4 and TRBJ2-3; 10 bases map to TRBD2. Germline-derived CDR1 and CDR2 are SGHNT and YYREEE (reference sequence). This CDR3 contains 15 residues. The trim removed 5 bases at V and 4 bases at J, leaving 7 bases unmatched. The DNA for the CDR3 is TGTGCCAGCAGTACCGGGACTAGCGACCCAGATACGCAGTATTTT. It codes for CASSTGTSDPDTQYF. The full variable domain, completed using reference TRBV5-4 and TRBJ2-3, is ETGVTQSPTHLIKTRGQQVTLRCSSQSGHNTVSWYQQALGQGPQFIFQYYREEENGRGNFPPRFSGLQFPNYSSELNVNALELDDSALYLCASSTGTSDPDTQYFGPGTRLTVL.

This clone has just one count. The CDR3 DNA sequence: TGTGCCAGCAGTATTACAGGGAGTTACGAGCAGTACTTC. Residues: CASSITGSYEQYF. The genes are TRBV27 and TRBJ2-7; maybe TRBD1 (6 bases). This CDR3 is built from 13 residues. With 5 bases removed from V and 4 bases from J, the gap between germline ends came to 12 bases. Germline-derived CDR1 and CDR2 are MNHEY and SMNVEV (reference sequence).

J is TRBJ2-3 and V is TRBV19; no clear D. V was clipped by 5 bases and J by 6 bases, with 9 bases between them. Germline V CDR1 and CDR2: LNHDA, SQIVND (reference sequence). This CDR3 comprises 12 residues. The CDR3 DNA reads as TGTGCCAGTAGTCCCCTTTCGGATACGCAGTATTTT. Translating it yields CASSPLSDTQYF.

The CDR3 loop is CASSEQKNTEAFF. In DNA, the CDR3 is TGCGCCAGCAGTGAACAGAAGAACACTGAAGCTTTCTTT. This chain connects TRBV10-1 to TRBJ1-1; D call uncertain. The germline V gene has CDR1 WNHNN and CDR2 SYGVQD (reference sequence). The V end lost 3 bases, the J end lost 1 base, and 6 bases lay between the germline ends. The CDR3 consists of 13 residues.

This clone was detected a few times. The chain uses TRBV6-5 and TRBJ2-2; possible D gene TRBD1, 6 bases. The CDR3 consists of 16 residues. Germline CDR1 reads MNHEY; CDR2 reads SVGAGI. Trimming took off 1 base at V and 4 bases at J, with 13 bases between the two ends. This CDR3 is CASSYWQGLGTGELFF. The DNA of the CDR3 is TGTGCCAGCAGTTACTGGCAGGGGCTCGGCACCGGGGAGCTGTTTTTT.

The J gene is TRBJ2-1, the V gene TRBV28, with 10 bases fitting TRBD1. Germline V lookup: CDR1 MDHEN, CDR2 SYDVKM. There are 15 residues in the CDR3. Trimming at V came to 0 bases and at J to 6 bases, leaving 2 bases not matched to a gene. The CDR3 bases are TGTGCCAGCAGTTTATGGCGACAGGGGGCCAATGAGCAGTTCTTC. It is translated as CASSLWRQGANEQFF.

The chain recombines TRBV7-9 with TRBJ2-5, with TRBD2 matching over 9 bases. The germline gives CDR1 SEHNR, CDR2 FQNEAQ (reference sequence). CDR3 size: 14 residues. V gave up 5 bases and J gave up 5 bases; unmatched junction bases: 6. CDR3 protein: CASSNSGSRETQYF. The CDR3 bases are TGTGCCAGCAGCAATAGCGGGAGTCGTGAGACCCAGTACTTC.

The J gene is TRBJ2-3, the V gene TRBV15; TRBD2 aligns across 8 bases. Germline trimming cut 4 bases from V and 3 bases from J; bases unmatched to any gene: 9. The CDR3 is 16 residues long. Looked up from germline, CDR1 is LNHNV and CDR2 is YYDKDF (reference sequence). In DNA form, the CDR3 reads TGTGCCACCAGCAAATCCCAGCGGGAGAGAACAGATACGCAGTATTTT. This codes for CATSKSQRERTDTQYF.

Only a few counts were recorded for this clone. This rearrangement joins TRBV27 to TRBJ2-7, with 12 bases aligning to TRBD1. J was trimmed by 2 bases and V by 6 bases; bases with no gene match: 5. Germline V gene lookup returns CDR1 MNHEY and CDR2 SMNVEV (reference sequence). CDR3 size: 15 residues. The DNA of the CDR3 is TGTGCCAGCAGCCCGCGGGACAGGGGGCCCTACGAGCAGTACTTC. Translated: CASSPRDRGPYEQYF.

The rearrangement uses TRBV5-6 and TRBJ2-1; possibly TRBD1 for D (5 bases). The germline V gene has CDR1 SGHDT and CDR2 YYEEEE. V was shortened by 0 bases and J by 7 bases, with 14 bases between the two germline ends. This CDR3 contains 15 residues. Here the CDR3 DNA reads TGTGCCAGCAGCTTGGGGGTGGCAGGGTGGAATGAGCAGTTCTTC. It translates to CASSLGVAGWNEQFF.

This sequence joins TRBV6-5 and TRBJ1-3; perhaps TRBD1 as D (6 bases). Germline V gene data show CDR1 as MNHEY and CDR2 as SVGAGI. CDR3 length: 14 amino acids. Trimming shortened V by 5 bases and J by 1 base, and 9 bases separated the two germline ends. The CDR3 sequence: CASSQGLSGNTIYF. The CDR3 nucleotides are TGTGCCAGCAGTCAGGGGCTATCTGGAAACACCATATATTTT.

This chain uses TRBV5-8 with TRBJ2-7, with 7 bases fitting TRBD1. With V trimmed by 4 bases and J by 12 bases, 16 bases remained unmatched. CDR3 length: 14 residues. Germline loops: CDR1 SGHTS, CDR2 YDEGEE. CDR3 sequence: CASSLTGERVNRYF. In nucleotides, the CDR3 is TGTGCCAGCAGCCTAACAGGGGAAAGGGTTAATCGGTACTTC.

This rearrangement joins TRBV9 to TRBJ2-7; D is uncertain. V lost 0 bases to trimming and J lost 6 bases, with 10 bases between them. Germline lookup yields CDR1 SGDLS and CDR2 YYNGEE. The CDR3 extends over 13 amino acids. The CDR3 here is CASSVAPASEQYF. The CDR3 region has the DNA TGTGCCAGCAGCGTAGCTCCCGCCAGCGAGCAGTACTTC.

This clone was observed a handful of times. The J gene is TRBJ1-2, the V gene TRBV19; D unclear. Trimming took off 3 bases at V and 6 bases at J, with 11 bases between the two ends. This CDR3 spans 13 amino acids. In germline, CDR1 is LNHDA, CDR2 SQIVND (reference sequence). CDR3 in DNA: TGTGCCAGTAGTATGTACAGCGGGAATGGCTACACCTTC. Amino acids: CASSMYSGNGYTF.

CDR3 amino acids: CAWGTSMETQYF. DNA for the CDR3: TGTGCCTGGGGCACTAGCATGGAGACCCAGTACTTC. This sequence joins TRBV30 and TRBJ2-5; a weak D match, TRBD2 (6 bases). Germline V gives CDR1 GTSNPN, CDR2 SVGIG (reference sequence). The V and J ends lost 5 bases and 5 bases respectively, with 12 bases between them. The CDR3 is 12 amino acids.

This clone appeared once. The V gene is TRBV5-4, the J gene TRBJ1-2; a possible D gene is TRBD1 (5 bases). The germline V gene has CDR1 SGHNT and CDR2 YYREEE (reference sequence). V lost 0 bases and J lost 4, with 10 bases in between. This CDR3 spans 14 amino acids. The CDR3 here is CASSLDRLGYGYTF. CDR3 coding DNA: TGTGCCAGCAGCTTGGACAGGTTGGGCTATGGCTACACCTTC.

The genes are TRBV7-9 and TRBJ2-1; TRBD2 agrees at 7 bases. CDR1 is SEHNR and CDR2 is FQNEAQ in the germline V gene (reference sequence). The CDR3 is made up of 16 amino acids. V was pared by 2 bases and J by 8 bases, with 12 bases of the junction left unmatched. The CDR3 loop is CASSLSPGGGYDEQFF. The CDR3 nucleotides are TGTGCCAGCAGCTTATCCCCGGGAGGTGGGTACGATGAGCAGTTCTTC.

This rearrangement joins TRBV18 to TRBJ2-1; 7 bases are a match to TRBD1. Trimming took 1 base from V and 5 from J; bases not matched to a gene: 2. Germline CDR1 is KGHSH and CDR2 is LQKENI. This CDR3 region has 14 residues. The CDR3: CASSPQGADNEQFF. DNA for the CDR3: TGTGCCAGCTCACCACAGGGGGCAGACAATGAGCAGTTCTTC.